One and the same sample provided the 23 T cell receptor beta chains below, sequenced in a study of shared clonotypes between healthy human individuals. Assay used: immunoSEQ multiplex PCR; TCRdb lists only in-frame clones, some missing. The sample comprises a few million clones, 80% to 95% of which are singletons, and about 0.41% rests with the top ten. Sequenced input: naive CD4+ T cells from PBMCs. Subset defined: CD45RA+ positively selected. All receptors come from a man younger than 30 in good health. Some clones in this sample may be carry-over from other donors' samples.

This clone showed up just once. The chain is built from TRBV9 and TRBJ2-1; TRBD1 agrees at 9 bases. The germline V gene has CDR1 SGDLS and CDR2 YYNGEE. The CDR3 sequence is 15 residues long. The trim removed 3 bases at V and 7 bases at J, leaving 8 bases unmatched. The chain's CDR3 is CASSATGQGWNEQFF. DNA for the CDR3: TGTGCCAGCAGCGCGACGGGACAGGGTTGGAATGAGCAGTTCTTC.

J is TRBJ2-2 and V is TRBV30; 7 bases are a match to TRBD2. CDR3 length: 15 amino acids. Unmatched junction bases numbered 5, after V lost 0 bases and J lost 4 bases. Germline CDR1 is GTSNPN and CDR2 is SVGIG (reference sequence). The CDR3 reads CAWSVQASGTGELFF. DNA for the CDR3: TGTGCCTGGAGTGTACAGGCTAGCGGCACCGGGGAGCTGTTTTTT.

The chain joins TRBV7-3 to TRBJ2-1; D gene unclear. The CDR3 has 16 residues. In germline, CDR1 is SGHTA, CDR2 FQGTGA. V was clipped by 0 bases and J by 1 base, with 10 bases between them. The CDR3 spells CASSLTSFESYNEQFF. The CDR3 region has the DNA TGTGCCAGCAGCTTAACGAGTTTCGAATCCTACAATGAGCAGTTCTTC.

J is TRBJ2-7 and V is TRBV5-1; no definite D call. V lost 1 base to trimming and J lost 2 bases, with 10 bases between them. This CDR3 region has 14 residues. Germline lookup yields CDR1 SGHRS and CDR2 YFSETQ. The CDR3 nucleotides read TGCGCCAGCAGCTTGTCTCAGGCGCCCTACGAGCAGTACTTC. It yields the protein CASSLSQAPYEQYF.

The chain employs TRBV7-3 and TRBJ2-1, with D possibly matching TRBD2 (6 bases). V was trimmed by 2 bases and J by 5 bases, leaving 16 bases between them. The CDR3 length is 16 residues. The germline V gene encodes CDR1 SGHTA and CDR2 FQGTGA. CDR3 sequence reads: CASSLGGSRADNEQFF. CDR3 nucleotide sequence: TGTGCCAGCAGCTTAGGAGGGTCCCGGGCCGACAATGAGCAGTTCTTC.

V gene TRBV2 combines with J gene TRBJ2-7; 7 bases fit TRBD1. The junction had 12 bases not matched to a gene; V was cut back by 5 bases and J by 5 bases. The CDR3 is made up of 15 amino acids. Looked up from germline, CDR1 is SNHLY and CDR2 is FYNNEI. The CDR3 reads CASSTRSGTANEQYF. The CDR3 nucleotides read TGTGCCAGCAGTACACGATCCGGGACAGCGAACGAGCAGTACTTC.

Of note for this clone: The sample holds other DNA sequences that translate to the same CDR3. The CDR3 protein is CASSLGLAFDEQFF. CDR3 DNA: TGCGCCAGCAGCTTAGGCCTAGCATTTGATGAGCAGTTCTTC. The chain has TRBV5-1 and TRBJ2-1; maybe TRBD2 (5 bases). This CDR3 contains 14 residues. Germline CDR1 SGHRS, CDR2 YFSETQ. Deletions cut 2 bases from V and 8 bases from J, with 14 bases between. Combining the CDR3 with reference TRBV5-1 and TRBJ2-1 gives the whole variable domain KAGVTQTPRYLIKTRGQQVTLSCSPISGHRSVSWYQQTPGQGLQFLFEYFSETQRNKGNFPGRFSGRQFSNSRSEMNVSTLELGDSALYLCASSLGLAFDEQFFGPGTRLTVL.

The genes are TRBV9 and TRBJ1-5; perhaps TRBD1 as D (5 bases). The CDR3 spans 17 residues. CDR1 is SGDLS, CDR2 YYNGEE, per germline. The V and J ends lost 0 bases and 4 bases respectively, with 17 bases between them. CDR3 amino acids: CASSVGWGSSENQPQHF. The CDR3 nucleotides read TGTGCCAGCAGCGTAGGATGGGGGAGTTCGGAAAATCAGCCCCAGCATTTT.

The rearrangement joins TRBV30 to TRBJ1-1, with a possible D match to TRBD1 (5 bases). Germline CDR1 is GTSNPN and CDR2 is SVGIG (reference sequence). V was clipped by 3 bases and J by 7 bases, with 21 bases between them. The CDR3 loop spans 15 amino acids. The DNA of the CDR3 is TGTGCCTGGAGAGCCTGGCGGGGCCAAGTTTTTGAAGCTTTCTTT. It is translated as CAWRAWRGQVFEAFF.

The rearrangement links TRBV28 to TRBJ1-1; D is unclear. The CDR3 loop spans 14 amino acids. CDR1 and CDR2 (germline): MDHEN, SYDVKM. Between the trimmed V and J ends, which lost 5 bases and 1 base, there was a span of 11 bases. The CDR3 coding sequence is TGTGCCAGCAGTGGGCCCTCTCGGAACACTGAAGCTTTCTTT. The encoded protein is CASSGPSRNTEAFF.

This clone was observed a handful of times. The J gene is TRBJ1-5, the V gene TRBV28, with a weak D call TRBD1 (5 bases). CDR1 and CDR2 from the germline V gene are MDHEN and SYDVKM. Deletions cut 11 bases from V and 4 bases from J, with 12 bases between. The CDR3 length is 12 residues. CDR3 region: CAAVGGNQPQHF. CDR3 sequence (DNA): TGTGCCGCGGTGGGGGGGAATCAGCCCCAGCATTTT.

This clone was picked up one time. The chain carries TRBV10-3 and TRBJ2-4; 8 bases line up with TRBD1. Germline V CDR1 and CDR2: ENHRY, SYGVKD. With V trimmed by 3 bases and J by 4 bases, 2 bases remained unmatched. This CDR3 has 14 amino acids. This CDR3 is CAISDGQGKNIQYF. In nucleotides, the CDR3 is TGTGCCATCAGTGACGGACAGGGAAAAAACATTCAGTACTTC.

The chain uses TRBV14 and TRBJ1-1; D uncertain. Germline CDR1 and CDR2: SGHDN and FVKESK. CDR3 length equals 14 residues. Trimming took off 7 bases at V and 5 bases at J, with 17 bases between the two ends. The CDR3: CASTITGLGTEAFF. The CDR3 DNA follows: TGTGCCAGCACTATAACGGGGTTGGGAACTGAAGCTTTCTTT.

This clone occurred once. The V gene is TRBV6-5, the J gene TRBJ1-5, with 10 bases matching TRBD1. Germline V gives CDR1 MNHEY, CDR2 SVGAGI. With 4 bases clipped from V and 1 base from J, the junction kept 4 bases outside the gene matches. The CDR3 loop spans 16 amino acids. The CDR3 reads CASSSRDRGSNQPQHF. CDR3 nucleotide sequence: TGTGCCAGCAGTTCCCGGGACAGGGGAAGCAATCAGCCCCAGCATTTT.

V and J are TRBV5-3 and TRBJ2-7; no reliable D call. TRBV5-3 qualifies as an ORF whose function is uncertain. The ends were cut back, 1 base at V and 1 base at J, with 12 bases in the middle. The CDR3 is 15 residues long. CDR3 bases: TGTGCCAGAAGCTTGAGTGAGAAAGGATCCTACGAGCAGTACTTC. It yields the protein CARSLSEKGSYEQYF.

The rearrangement joins TRBV28 to TRBJ1-4, with a weak D call TRBD1 (5 bases). The CDR3 totals 15 residues. V lost 2 bases and J 7 bases, leaving 14 bases between the germline ends. From germline, CDR1 is MDHEN and CDR2 SYDVKM. CDR3 in amino acids: CASSLGPGQREKLFF. CDR3 sequence (DNA): TGTGCCAGCAGTTTAGGTCCGGGGCAACGTGAAAAACTGTTTTTT.

Notes on this clone: This specimen includes other DNA sequences encoding the same CDR3. This chain joins TRBV9 and TRBJ2-5, with D possibly being TRBD1 or TRBD2 (6 bases each). V was pared by 0 bases and J by 5 bases, with 11 bases between. The CDR3 runs to 14 residues. CDR1 and CDR2 (germline): SGDLS, YYNGEE. DNA of the CDR3: TGTGCCAGCAGCGTAGGGGGGGCGGAGGAGACCCAGTACTTC. Encoded protein: CASSVGGAEETQYF.

About this clone itself: Different DNA sequences within this sample yield the same CDR3. The chain employs TRBV5-1 and TRBJ2-3; 10 bases map to TRBD2. The V gene's germline CDR1 is SGHRS and CDR2 YFSETQ. This CDR3 has 16 residues. The V gene end was trimmed by 2 bases and the J gene end by 1 base; junction bases not matched to a gene: 4. CDR3 amino acids: CASSFLAGDRTDTQYF. In nucleotides, the CDR3 is TGCGCCAGCAGCTTCCTAGCGGGAGATCGCACAGATACGCAGTATTTT.

This chain joins TRBV29-1 and TRBJ2-1; TRBD2 matches at 13 bases. Germline trimming cut 4 bases from V and 8 bases from J; bases unmatched to any gene: 11. This CDR3 spans 16 amino acids. CDR1 and CDR2 from the germline V gene are SQVTM and ANQGSEA. The CDR3, as DNA: TGCAGCGTTGTGGACCCGACTAGCGGGAGGTCGGATGAGCAGTTCTTC. This translates into CSVVDPTSGRSDEQFF.

This chain uses TRBV28 with TRBJ2-1, with D possibly being TRBD2 (7 bases). V was trimmed by 5 bases and J by 0 bases, leaving 14 bases between them. CDR1 and CDR2 (germline): MDHEN, SYDVKM. The CDR3 extends over 16 amino acids. This CDR3 is CASSPARGASYNEQFF. In DNA, the CDR3 is TGTGCCAGCAGTCCCGCCCGGGGGGCCTCCTACAATGAGCAGTTCTTC.

This clone was seen more than once but under ten times. The gene calls are TRBV27 and TRBJ1-1; TRBD1 might be the D (5 bases). Germline CDR1 MNHEY, CDR2 SMNVEV (reference sequence). Trimming shortened V by 6 bases and J by 0 bases, and 11 bases separated the two germline ends. This CDR3 contains 14 residues. This chain's CDR3 is CASSGDSMNTEAFF. CDR3 sequence (DNA): TGTGCCAGCAGCGGGGACTCGATGAACACTGAAGCTTTCTTT.

V gene TRBV28 combines with J gene TRBJ1-2; D gene ambiguous. The CDR3 runs to 11 residues. V was cut by 7 bases and J by 8 bases, with 11 bases left in between. Germline V gene lookup returns CDR1 MDHEN and CDR2 SYDVKM. CDR3 DNA: TGTGCCAGCATGGAAGGTCGGGGCTACACCTTC. Translated, it gives CASMEGRGYTF.

CDR3 bases: TGTGCCAGCAGCTCGGGACAGGGGGACTATGGCTACACCTTC. This sequence encodes CASSSGQGDYGYTF. The V and J genes are TRBV5-5 and TRBJ1-2; 11 bases fit TRBD1. The V gene end was trimmed by 3 bases and the J gene end by 3 bases; junction bases not matched to a gene: 1. This CDR3 has 14 amino acids. Germline V gene sequence: CDR1 SGHKS, CDR2 YYEKEE (reference sequence). Together with reference TRBV5-5 and TRBJ1-2, the CDR3 gives the full variable domain: DAGVTQSPTHLIKTRGQQVTLRCSPISGHKSVSWYQQVLGQGPQFIFQYYEKEERGRGNFPDRFSARQFPNYSSELNVNALLLGDSALYLCASSSGQGDYGYTFGSGTRLTVV.